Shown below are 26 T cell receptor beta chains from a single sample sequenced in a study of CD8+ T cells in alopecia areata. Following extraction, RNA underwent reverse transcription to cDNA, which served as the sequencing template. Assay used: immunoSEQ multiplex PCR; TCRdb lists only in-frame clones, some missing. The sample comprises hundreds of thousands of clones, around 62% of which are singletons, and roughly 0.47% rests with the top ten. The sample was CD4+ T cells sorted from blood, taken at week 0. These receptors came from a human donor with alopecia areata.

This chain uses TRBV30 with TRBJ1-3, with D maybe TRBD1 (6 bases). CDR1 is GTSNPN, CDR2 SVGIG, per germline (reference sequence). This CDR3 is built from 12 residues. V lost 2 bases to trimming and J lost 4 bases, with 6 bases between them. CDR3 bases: TGTGCCTGGAGTACAGGGGGAAACACCATATATTTT. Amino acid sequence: CAWSTGGNTIYF.

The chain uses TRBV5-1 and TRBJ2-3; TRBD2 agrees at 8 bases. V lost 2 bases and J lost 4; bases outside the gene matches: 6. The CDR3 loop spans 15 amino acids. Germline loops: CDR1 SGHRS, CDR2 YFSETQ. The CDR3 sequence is CASSFSGIGPDTQYF. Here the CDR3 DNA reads TGCGCCAGCAGCTTTAGCGGGATAGGCCCAGATACGCAGTATTTT. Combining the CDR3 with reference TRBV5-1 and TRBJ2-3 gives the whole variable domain KAGVTQTPRYLIKTRGQQVTLSCSPISGHRSVSWYQQTPGQGLQFLFEYFSETQRNKGNFPGRFSGRQFSNSRSEMNVSTLELGDSALYLCASSFSGIGPDTQYFGPGTRLTVL.

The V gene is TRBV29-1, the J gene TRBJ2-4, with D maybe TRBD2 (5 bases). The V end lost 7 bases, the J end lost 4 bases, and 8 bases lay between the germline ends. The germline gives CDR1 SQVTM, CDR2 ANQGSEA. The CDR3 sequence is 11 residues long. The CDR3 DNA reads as TGCAGCGGGGGAGAAAAAAACATTCAGTACTTC. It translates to CSGGEKNIQYF.

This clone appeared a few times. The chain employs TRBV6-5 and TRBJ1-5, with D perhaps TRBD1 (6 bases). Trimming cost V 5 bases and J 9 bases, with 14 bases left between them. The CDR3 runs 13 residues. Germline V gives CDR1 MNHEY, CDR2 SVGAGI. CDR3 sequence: CASSGTGSGPQHF. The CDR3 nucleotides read TGTGCCAGCAGTGGAACAGGGAGTGGGCCCCAGCATTTT.

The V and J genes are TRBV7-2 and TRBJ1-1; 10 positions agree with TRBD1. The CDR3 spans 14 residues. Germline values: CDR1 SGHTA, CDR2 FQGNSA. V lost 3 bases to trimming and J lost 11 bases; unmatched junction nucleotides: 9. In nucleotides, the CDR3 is TGTGCCAGCAGCTTGACAGGGGGCAACGTTAGGGCTTTCTTT. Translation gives CASSLTGGNVRAFF.

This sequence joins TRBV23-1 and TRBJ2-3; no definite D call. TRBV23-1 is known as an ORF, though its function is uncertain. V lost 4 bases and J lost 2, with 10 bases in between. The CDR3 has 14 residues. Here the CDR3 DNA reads TGCGCCAGCAGTCGGCAGGCACCCACAGATACGCAGTATTTT. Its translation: CASSRQAPTDTQYF.

DNA for the CDR3: TGTGCCATCAGTGACCAGGCGGGAGGATCCTACAATGAGCAGTTCTTC. This gives the protein CAISDQAGGSYNEQFF. The genes are TRBV10-3 and TRBJ2-1; 8 positions match TRBD2. The CDR3 covers 16 residues. The J segment lost 1 base and the V segment lost 3 bases, leaving 5 bases of the junction unmatched. The germline CDR1 and CDR2 sequences are ENHRY and SYGVKD.

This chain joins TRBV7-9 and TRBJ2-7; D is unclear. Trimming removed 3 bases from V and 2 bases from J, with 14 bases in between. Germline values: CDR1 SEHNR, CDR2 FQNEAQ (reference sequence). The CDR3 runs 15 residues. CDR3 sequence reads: CASSLGNPTAYEQYF. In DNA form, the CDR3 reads TGTGCCAGCAGCTTGGGGAACCCCACCGCCTACGAGCAGTACTTC.

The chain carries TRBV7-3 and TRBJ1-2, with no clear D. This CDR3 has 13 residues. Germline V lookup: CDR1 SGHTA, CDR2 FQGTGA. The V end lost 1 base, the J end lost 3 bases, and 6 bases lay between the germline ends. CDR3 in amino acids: CASSLNPDYGYTF. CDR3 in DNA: TGTGCCAGCAGCTTAAACCCAGACTATGGCTACACCTTC.

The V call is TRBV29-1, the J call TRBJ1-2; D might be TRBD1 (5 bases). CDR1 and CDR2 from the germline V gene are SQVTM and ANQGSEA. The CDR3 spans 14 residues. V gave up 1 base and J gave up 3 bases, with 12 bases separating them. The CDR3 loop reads CSVEGGIPDYGYTF. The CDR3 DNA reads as TGCAGCGTTGAAGGGGGGATCCCGGACTATGGCTACACCTTC. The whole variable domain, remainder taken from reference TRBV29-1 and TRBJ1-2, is SAVISQKPSRDICQRGTSLTIQCQVDSQVTMMFWYRQQPGQSLTLIATANQGSEATYESGFVIDKFPISRPNLTFSTLTVSNMSPEDSSIYLCSVEGGIPDYGYTFGSGTRLTVV.

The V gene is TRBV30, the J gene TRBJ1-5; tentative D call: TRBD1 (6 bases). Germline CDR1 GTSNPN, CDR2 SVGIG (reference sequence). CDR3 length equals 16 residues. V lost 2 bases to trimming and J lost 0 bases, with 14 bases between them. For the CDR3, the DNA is TGTGCCTGGAGTCCCCCAGGGGTCCGTAGCAATCAGCCCCAGCATTTT. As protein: CAWSPPGVRSNQPQHF. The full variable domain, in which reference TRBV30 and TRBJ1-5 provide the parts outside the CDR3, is SQTIHQWPATLVQPVGSPLSLECTVEGTSNPNLYWYRQAAGRGLQLLFYSVGIGQISSEVPQNLSASRPQDRQFILSSKKLLLSDSGFYLCAWSPPGVRSNQPQHFGDGTRLSIL.

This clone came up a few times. The CDR3 nucleotides read TGTGCCAGCAGCAGCCAGGGGGCTGGGGCCAACGTCCTGACTTTC. It translates to CASSSQGAGANVLTF. This chain joins TRBV7-3 and TRBJ2-6, with 7 bases matching TRBD1. The CDR3 has 15 residues. J gave up 2 bases and V 5 bases, and 3 bases lay outside the gene matches. Per the germline V gene, CDR1 is SGHTA and CDR2 is FQGTGA.

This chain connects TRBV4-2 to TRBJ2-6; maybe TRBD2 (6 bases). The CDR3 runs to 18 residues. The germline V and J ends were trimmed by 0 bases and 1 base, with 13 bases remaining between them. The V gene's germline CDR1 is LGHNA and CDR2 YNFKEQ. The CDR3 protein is CASSQDRGGFSGANVLTF. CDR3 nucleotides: TGTGCCAGCAGCCAAGATAGGGGAGGCTTTTCTGGGGCCAACGTCCTGACTTTC.

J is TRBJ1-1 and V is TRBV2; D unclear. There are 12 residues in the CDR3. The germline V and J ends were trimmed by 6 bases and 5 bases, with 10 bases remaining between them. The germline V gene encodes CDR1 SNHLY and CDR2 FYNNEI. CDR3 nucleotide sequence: TGTGCCAGCAGGATCGGAGAGACTGAAGCTTTCTTT. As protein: CASRIGETEAFF.

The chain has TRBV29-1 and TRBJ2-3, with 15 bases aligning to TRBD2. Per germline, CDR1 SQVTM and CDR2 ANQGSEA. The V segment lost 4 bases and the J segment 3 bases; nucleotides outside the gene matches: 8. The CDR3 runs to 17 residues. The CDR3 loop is CSVGGLAGGRGTDTQYF. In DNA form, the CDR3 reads TGCAGCGTTGGGGGACTAGCGGGAGGAAGGGGGACAGATACGCAGTATTTT.

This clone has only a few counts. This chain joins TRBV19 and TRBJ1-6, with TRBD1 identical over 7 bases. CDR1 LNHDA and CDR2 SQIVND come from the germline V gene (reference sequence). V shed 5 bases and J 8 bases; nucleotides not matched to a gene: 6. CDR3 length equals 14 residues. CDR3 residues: CASSRAGGDSPLHF. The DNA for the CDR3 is TGTGCCAGTAGTCGGGCAGGGGGTGATTCACCCCTCCACTTT.

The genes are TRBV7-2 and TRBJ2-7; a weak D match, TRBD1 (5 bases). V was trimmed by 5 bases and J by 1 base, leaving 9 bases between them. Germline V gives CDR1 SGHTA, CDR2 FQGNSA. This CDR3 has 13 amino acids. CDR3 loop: CASSPYRSYEQYF. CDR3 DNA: TGTGCCAGCAGCCCCTACAGGTCCTACGAGCAGTACTTC.

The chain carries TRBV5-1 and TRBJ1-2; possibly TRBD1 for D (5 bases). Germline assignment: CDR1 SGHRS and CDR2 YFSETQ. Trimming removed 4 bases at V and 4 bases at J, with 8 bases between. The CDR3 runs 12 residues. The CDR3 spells CASSGDSYGYTF. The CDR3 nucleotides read TGCGCCAGCAGCGGCGACAGCTATGGCTACACCTTC. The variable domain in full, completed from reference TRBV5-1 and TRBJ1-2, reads KAGVTQTPRYLIKTRGQQVTLSCSPISGHRSVSWYQQTPGQGLQFLFEYFSETQRNKGNFPGRFSGRQFSNSRSEMNVSTLELGDSALYLCASSGDSYGYTFGSGTRLTVV.

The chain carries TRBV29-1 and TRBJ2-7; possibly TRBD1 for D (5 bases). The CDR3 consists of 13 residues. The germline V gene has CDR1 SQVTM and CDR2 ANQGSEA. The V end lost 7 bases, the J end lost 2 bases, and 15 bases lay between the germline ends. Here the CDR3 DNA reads TGCAGCGCCCAAGGGGTTCTTGCCTACGAGCAGTACTTC. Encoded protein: CSAQGVLAYEQYF.

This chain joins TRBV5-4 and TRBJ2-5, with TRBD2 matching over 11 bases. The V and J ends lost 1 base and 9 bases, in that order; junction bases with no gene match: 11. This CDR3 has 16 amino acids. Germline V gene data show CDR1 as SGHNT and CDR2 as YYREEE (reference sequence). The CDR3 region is CASSLFVAGGPPAQYF. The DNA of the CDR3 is TGTGCCAGCAGCTTGTTCGTAGCGGGAGGGCCCCCGGCCCAGTACTTC.

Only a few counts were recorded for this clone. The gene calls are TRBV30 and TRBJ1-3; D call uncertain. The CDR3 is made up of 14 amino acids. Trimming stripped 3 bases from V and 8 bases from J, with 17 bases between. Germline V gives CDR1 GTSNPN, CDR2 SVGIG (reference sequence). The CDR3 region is CAWRREGIRHTIYF. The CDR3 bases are TGTGCCTGGAGAAGGGAGGGCATCCGCCACACCATATATTTT.

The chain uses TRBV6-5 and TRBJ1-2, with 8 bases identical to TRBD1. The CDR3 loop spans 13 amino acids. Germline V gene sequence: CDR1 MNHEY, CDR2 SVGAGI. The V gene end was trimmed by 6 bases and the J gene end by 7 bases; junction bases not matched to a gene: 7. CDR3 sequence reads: CASSPGGAGGYTF. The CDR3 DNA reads TGTGCCAGCAGCCCAGGGGGCGCGGGTGGCTACACCTTC.

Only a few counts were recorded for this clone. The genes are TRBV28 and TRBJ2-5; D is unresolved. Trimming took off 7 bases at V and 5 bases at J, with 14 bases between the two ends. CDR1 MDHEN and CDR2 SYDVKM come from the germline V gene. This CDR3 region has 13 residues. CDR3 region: CASIGRTGETQYF. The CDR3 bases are TGTGCCAGCATTGGAAGGACCGGGGAGACCCAGTACTTC. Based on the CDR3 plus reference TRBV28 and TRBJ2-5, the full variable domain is DVKVTQSSRYLVKRTGEKVFLECVQDMDHENMFWYRQDPGLGLRLIYFSYDVKMKEKGDIPEGYSVSREKKERFSLILESASTNQTSMYLCASIGRTGETQYFGPGTRLLVL.

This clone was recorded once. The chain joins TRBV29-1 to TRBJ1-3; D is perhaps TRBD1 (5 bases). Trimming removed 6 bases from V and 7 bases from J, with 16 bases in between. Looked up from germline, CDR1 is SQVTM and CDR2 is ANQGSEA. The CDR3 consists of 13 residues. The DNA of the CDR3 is TGCAGCGTCAAAAAGGGGACTGACAACACCATATATTTT. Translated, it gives CSVKKGTDNTIYF.

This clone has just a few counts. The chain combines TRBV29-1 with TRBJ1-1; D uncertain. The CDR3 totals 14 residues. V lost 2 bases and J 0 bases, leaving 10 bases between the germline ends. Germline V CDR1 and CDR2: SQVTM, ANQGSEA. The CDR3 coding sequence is TGCAGCGTTGAAATTGGGTACTTGAACACTGAAGCTTTCTTT. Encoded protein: CSVEIGYLNTEAFF.

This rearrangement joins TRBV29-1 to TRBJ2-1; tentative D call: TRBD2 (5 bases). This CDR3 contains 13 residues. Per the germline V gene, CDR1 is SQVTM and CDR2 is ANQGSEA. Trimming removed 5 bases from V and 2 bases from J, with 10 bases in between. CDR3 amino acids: CSVRGRAYNEQFF. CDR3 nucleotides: TGCAGCGTTCGGGGAAGGGCCTACAATGAGCAGTTCTTC.